The 31 T cell receptor beta chains reported below all come from one sample, sequenced in a study of graft-versus-host responses after intestinal transplantation. These TCRs' antigens remain unknown. Produced via immunoSEQ multiplex PCR; TCRdb's table is partial and in-frame only. The table includes approximately 85,000 clones, under 95% detected once. This sample comprised unstimulated CD8+ T cells sorted from spleen or lymph node cells, obtained before transplant. These receptors originate from a human donor who was the organ donor for an intestinal transplant.

This sequence joins TRBV4-1 and TRBJ2-1; D not certain. Looked up from germline, CDR1 is MGHRA and CDR2 is YSYEKL. The CDR3 is 12 residues long. Trimming shortened V by 1 base and J by 7 bases, and 5 bases separated the two germline ends. The chain's CDR3 is CASSQGLNEQFF. The CDR3 DNA reads TGCGCCAGCAGCCAAGGACTTAATGAGCAGTTCTTC.

The chain uses TRBV5-4 and TRBJ1-2; 9 nucleotides align to TRBD1. The CDR3 is 16 residues long. V gave up 4 bases and J gave up 4 bases; unmatched junction bases: 11. The germline V gene has CDR1 SGHNT and CDR2 YYREEE (reference sequence). CDR3 amino acids: CASSDTGGVNPYGYTF. The CDR3 region has the DNA TGTGCCAGCAGCGACACAGGGGGCGTTAATCCCTATGGCTACACCTTC.

The genes are TRBV12-5 and TRBJ2-7, with unresolved D. The germline V and J ends were trimmed by 6 bases and 4 bases, with 10 bases remaining between them. The length of the CDR3 is 12 residues. The germline V gene has CDR1 LGHNT and CDR2 FRNRAP. In nucleotides, the CDR3 is TGTGCTAGTGGCCTCTGGGGATACGAGCAGTACTTC. Its protein is CASGLWGYEQYF.

The gene calls are TRBV30 and TRBJ1-6; 7 positions agree with TRBD1. The germline V gene has CDR1 GTSNPN and CDR2 SVGIG (reference sequence). V trimming: 0 bases; J trimming: 4 bases; junction bases outside the gene matches: 3. This CDR3 has 15 residues. This chain's CDR3 is CAWSVTGQYNSPLHF. CDR3 DNA sequence: TGTGCCTGGAGTGTAACGGGACAGTATAATTCACCCCTCCACTTT.

The chain employs TRBV19 and TRBJ1-2, with TRBD1 identical over 9 bases. Trimming at V came to 6 bases and at J to 5 bases, leaving 7 bases not matched to a gene. This CDR3 has 14 amino acids. Germline CDR1 reads LNHDA; CDR2 reads SQIVND (reference sequence). The CDR3 DNA sequence: TGTGCCAGTAGCGAGGGACAGGGCTTTTATGGCTACACCTTC. Protein: CASSEGQGFYGYTF. The full variable domain, rest sourced from reference TRBV19 and TRBJ1-2, is DGGITQSPKYLFRKEGQNVTLSCEQNLNHDAMYWYRQDPGQGLRLIYYSQIVNDFQKGDIAEGYSVSREKKESFPLTVTSAQKNPTAFYLCASSEGQGFYGYTFGSGTRLTVV.

V gene TRBV19 combines with J gene TRBJ2-1, with 7 bases identical to TRBD2. The CDR3 consists of 14 residues. With 5 bases clipped from V and 4 bases from J, the junction kept 5 bases outside the gene matches. CDR1 is LNHDA, CDR2 SQIVND, per germline (reference sequence). CDR3 bases: TGTGCCAGTAGTTGGGGGGGGACGTACAATGAGCAGTTCTTC. It is translated as CASSWGGTYNEQFF.

V gene TRBV10-1 combines with J gene TRBJ2-5, with D perhaps matching TRBD1 (6 bases). V was pared by 5 bases and J by 4 bases, with 17 bases between. CDR1 WNHNN and CDR2 SYGVQD come from the germline V gene (reference sequence). The CDR3 extends over 15 amino acids. The CDR3 nucleotides read TGCGCCAGCAGTTCAACCCAGGGGAGTCTAGAGACCCAGTACTTC. This translates into CASSSTQGSLETQYF.

The J gene is TRBJ2-7, the V gene TRBV5-4; 8 bases align to TRBD2. V lost 4 bases, J lost 1 base, and 7 bases stayed unmatched. This CDR3 contains 15 residues. Germline V CDR1 and CDR2: SGHNT, YYREEE (reference sequence). CDR3 region: CASSMLAGGSYEQYF. Written as DNA, the CDR3 is TGTGCCAGCAGCATGCTGGCGGGGGGATCCTACGAGCAGTACTTC. Full variable domain (missing parts from reference TRBV5-4 and TRBJ2-7): ETGVTQSPTHLIKTRGQQVTLRCSSQSGHNTVSWYQQALGQGPQFIFQYYREEENGRGNFPPRFSGLQFPNYSSELNVNALELDDSALYLCASSMLAGGSYEQYFGPGTRLTVT.

The chain combines TRBV29-1 with TRBJ2-5; 10 positions match TRBD2. CDR1 and CDR2 from the germline V gene are SQVTM and ANQGSEA. The CDR3 has 22 residues. V was pared by 3 bases and J by 1 base, with 26 bases of the junction left unmatched. Here the CDR3 DNA reads TGCAGCGTTGATTCCCCGCTTAGCGGGGGGCCTTCCCTCCCTCGTGGCCAAGAGACCCAGTACTTC. It translates to CSVDSPLSGGPSLPRGQETQYF.

The genes are TRBV5-4 and TRBJ2-1, with TRBD2 matching over 12 bases. The CDR3 extends over 15 amino acids. CDR1 and CDR2 from the germline V gene are SGHNT and YYREEE (reference sequence). Unmatched junction bases numbered 5, after V lost 4 bases and J lost 6 bases. This chain's CDR3 is CASSLTSGGPNEQFF. The DNA of the CDR3 is TGTGCCAGCAGCCTGACTAGCGGGGGCCCCAATGAGCAGTTCTTC.

This clone was recorded once. V gene TRBV29-1 combines with J gene TRBJ2-6, with 8 nucleotides matching TRBD2. V shed 4 bases and J 0 bases; nucleotides not matched to a gene: 8. Germline V gene data show CDR1 as SQVTM and CDR2 as ANQGSEA. This CDR3 contains 17 residues. CDR3 amino acids: CSVAGGGSSSGANVLTF. As DNA, the CDR3 is TGCAGCGTTGCGGGGGGGGGCTCCAGCTCTGGGGCCAACGTCCTGACTTTC.

The chain carries TRBV9 and TRBJ2-2; D is unresolved. Germline CDR1 and CDR2: SGDLS and YYNGEE. The CDR3 consists of 16 residues. V lost 0 bases and J 0 bases, leaving 9 bases between the germline ends. Here the CDR3 DNA reads TGTGCCAGCAGCGTAGTGGGCCTCTCGAACACCGGGGAGCTGTTTTTT. Translation: CASSVVGLSNTGELFF.

V usage is TRBV23-1 and J usage is TRBJ2-7; 7 positions match TRBD2. TRBV23-1 is an ORF; its function is uncertain. The CDR3 length is 17 residues. Losses at the gene ends were 0 bases for V and 0 bases for J; bases not matched to a gene: 8. As DNA, the CDR3 is TGCGCCAGCAGTCAATCGAAGCGGGACCGCGGCTCCTACGAGCAGTACTTC. The encoded protein is CASSQSKRDRGSYEQYF.

The rearrangement links TRBV6-5 to TRBJ1-2; 7 bases line up with TRBD1. V shed 5 bases and J 5 bases; nucleotides not matched to a gene: 5. The CDR3 is 13 amino acids. CDR1 MNHEY and CDR2 SVGAGI come from the germline V gene. CDR3 sequence (DNA): TGTGCCAGCAGTGGGACAGAGGAATATGGCTACACCTTC. Protein product: CASSGTEEYGYTF.

This chain joins TRBV10-2 and TRBJ2-7; the D is unclear. Germline V gene sequence: CDR1 WSHSY, CDR2 SAAADI. There are 13 residues in the CDR3. V was shortened by 2 bases and J by 4 bases, with 9 bases between the two germline ends. This CDR3 reads CASSEGLGYEQYF. CDR3 nucleotides: TGCGCCAGCAGTGAGGGCCTAGGGTACGAGCAGTACTTC.

The chain joins TRBV6-5 to TRBJ1-1; the D is unclear. The CDR3 consists of 13 residues. V was pared by 7 bases and J by 4 bases, with 13 bases between. Looked up from germline, CDR1 is MNHEY and CDR2 is SVGAGI. The DNA of the CDR3 is TGTGCCAGCACTCTCTACGGTAGCACTGAAGCTTTCTTT. Encoded protein: CASTLYGSTEAFF.

The sample holds one count of this clone. This chain uses TRBV30 with TRBJ2-1, with D perhaps TRBD2 (6 bases). Germline values: CDR1 GTSNPN, CDR2 SVGIG (reference sequence). This CDR3 has 13 amino acids. Trimming removed 7 bases at V and 3 bases at J, with 13 bases between. DNA for the CDR3: TGTGCCTTGGGGGGAGGCCTCTACAATGAGCAGTTCTTC. Its translation: CALGGGLYNEQFF.

The genes are TRBV5-4 and TRBJ1-2; D is unclear. This CDR3 is 11 amino acids long. CDR1 and CDR2 from the germline V gene are SGHNT and YYREEE (reference sequence). Trimming pared 5 bases from V and 11 bases from J, leaving 13 bases between. The CDR3 DNA sequence: TGTGCCAGCAGGGACGGAGACCTATACACCTTC. It encodes CASRDGDLYTF. The full variable domain, with the rest looked up from reference TRBV5-4 and TRBJ1-2, is ETGVTQSPTHLIKTRGQQVTLRCSSQSGHNTVSWYQQALGQGPQFIFQYYREEENGRGNFPPRFSGLQFPNYSSELNVNALELDDSALYLCASRDGDLYTFGSGTRLTVV.

V usage is TRBV7-9 and J usage is TRBJ1-1, with D possibly being TRBD1 (5 bases). From germline, CDR1 is SEHNR and CDR2 FQNEAQ (reference sequence). CDR3 size: 17 residues. Trimming shortened V by 5 bases and J by 6 bases, and 25 bases separated the two germline ends. CDR3 region: CASSPPGDSPTRAEAFF. DNA for the CDR3: TGTGCCAGCAGCCCGCCTGGGGACTCCCCTACCCGAGCTGAAGCTTTCTTT.

The V and J genes are TRBV9 and TRBJ2-1; no clear D gene. This CDR3 comprises 15 residues. The V end was cut by 0 bases, the J end by 4 bases, with 11 bases between. Germline V gives CDR1 SGDLS, CDR2 YYNGEE. The CDR3 nucleotides read TGTGCCAGCAGCGTAGTAGACTCAGTTTACAATGAGCAGTTCTTC. Translating it yields CASSVVDSVYNEQFF.

Note on this clone: One junction end does not reproduce the germline sequence, and a read error may be involved. J is TRBJ1-1 and V is TRBV5-4, with 10 bases that match TRBD1. CDR1 and CDR2 (germline): SGHNT, YYREEE (reference sequence). CDR3 size: 14 residues. The CDR3: CASSPGQGDTEASF. The DNA of the CDR3 is TGTGCCAGCAGCCCCGGACAGGGGGACACTGAAGCTTCCTTT. Supplemented by reference TRBV5-4 and TRBJ1-1, the full variable domain reads ETGVTQSPTHLIKTRGQQVTLRCSSQSGHNTVSWYQQALGQGPQFIFQYYREEENGRGNFPPRFSGLQFPNYSSELNVNALELDDSALYLCASSPGQGDTEASFGQGTRLTVV.

The chain has TRBV4-1 and TRBJ1-6; 7 positions match TRBD1. Germline V gene sequence: CDR1 MGHRA, CDR2 YSYEKL. The V and J ends lost 0 bases and 4 bases, in that order; junction bases with no gene match: 6. This CDR3 region has 17 residues. The CDR3, as DNA: TGCGCCAGCAGCCAAGATTATGGGACAGCGTATAATTCACCCCTCCACTTT. The encoded protein is CASSQDYGTAYNSPLHF.

The rearrangement links TRBV11-1 to TRBJ1-1; 8 bases match TRBD1. The germline V gene encodes CDR1 SGHAT and CDR2 FQDESV (reference sequence). Trimming cost V 1 base and J 7 bases; bases outside gene matches: 14. This CDR3 is built from 17 residues. For the CDR3, the DNA is TGTGCCAGCAGCTTAGGCCGAATGGGGCCAGGGGGCGTTGAAGCTTTCTTT. Translation gives CASSLGRMGPGGVEAFF.

This clone was observed a handful of times. The chain is built from TRBV7-9 and TRBJ1-3; D not resolved. The V gene's germline CDR1 is SEHNR and CDR2 FQNEAQ (reference sequence). V lost 1 base to trimming and J lost 0 bases, with 13 bases between them. This CDR3 spans 17 amino acids. CDR3 nucleotides: TGTGCCAGCAGCTTAGAACGGGTCCTATTCTCTGGAAACACCATATATTTT. Amino acid sequence: CASSLERVLFSGNTIYF.

The chain carries TRBV5-8 and TRBJ2-7; TRBD2 might be the D (5 bases). This CDR3 comprises 14 residues. V was clipped by 2 bases and J by 7 bases, with 16 bases between them. Germline V gene lookup returns CDR1 SGHTS and CDR2 YDEGEE. In nucleotides, the CDR3 is TGTGCCAGCAGCTTAAGCGGAGGCCCTTGGGAGCAGTACTTC. It translates to CASSLSGGPWEQYF.

This chain joins TRBV4-1 and TRBJ2-7; TRBD2 matches 9 bases. Looked up from germline, CDR1 is MGHRA and CDR2 is YSYEKL. The CDR3 length is 17 residues. The V gene end was trimmed by 0 bases and the J gene end by 1 base; junction bases not matched to a gene: 7. The CDR3 is CASSQDQAGGPSYEQYF. The CDR3, as DNA: TGCGCCAGCAGCCAAGATCAGGCGGGAGGGCCGTCCTACGAGCAGTACTTC.

The chain has TRBV29-1 and TRBJ1-2, with D tentatively TRBD1 (5 bases). V lost 8 bases, J lost 6 bases, and 13 bases lay in between. Per germline, CDR1 SQVTM and CDR2 ANQGSEA. The CDR3 consists of 11 residues. The DNA of the CDR3 is TGCAGCCTGGGGGGGGATGATGGCTACACCTTC. It translates to CSLGGDDGYTF.

This chain uses TRBV9 with TRBJ2-1, with a weak D call TRBD2 (6 bases). This CDR3 comprises 13 residues. In germline, CDR1 is SGDLS, CDR2 YYNGEE. V lost 4 bases and J lost 10, with 15 bases in between. CDR3 DNA sequence: TGTGCCAGCAGCCCGAGTAGCGGAGTGGAGCAGTTCTTC. Translating gives CASSPSSGVEQFF.

J is TRBJ2-3 and V is TRBV7-3, with TRBD2 as a possible D gene (7 bases). The CDR3 spans 15 residues. V was pared by 5 bases and J by 0 bases, with 12 bases between. The germline CDR1 and CDR2 sequences are SGHTA and FQGTGA. The CDR3 loop reads CASSKAGASTDTQYF. CDR3 nucleotide sequence: TGTGCCAGCAGCAAGGCGGGGGCTAGCACAGATACGCAGTATTTT.

The chain joins TRBV6-1 to TRBJ2-3; TRBD2 matches at 13 bases. CDR3 size: 16 residues. CDR1 MNHNS and CDR2 SASEGT come from the germline V gene. V trimming: 3 bases; J trimming: 2 bases; junction bases outside the gene matches: 2. In DNA form, the CDR3 reads TGTGCCAGCAGTGAGACTAGCGGGAGGACCACAGATACGCAGTATTTT. The encoded protein is CASSETSGRTTDTQYF.

The rearrangement joins TRBV18 to TRBJ1-2; D not resolved. Germline CDR1 and CDR2: KGHSH and LQKENI. V was trimmed by 0 bases and J by 5 bases, leaving 16 bases between them. The CDR3 spans 16 residues. CDR3 nucleotide sequence: TGTGCCAGCTCACCACCCTCAGGTGCCCCTCCTTATGGCTACACCTTC. Protein product: CASSPPSGAPPYGYTF.